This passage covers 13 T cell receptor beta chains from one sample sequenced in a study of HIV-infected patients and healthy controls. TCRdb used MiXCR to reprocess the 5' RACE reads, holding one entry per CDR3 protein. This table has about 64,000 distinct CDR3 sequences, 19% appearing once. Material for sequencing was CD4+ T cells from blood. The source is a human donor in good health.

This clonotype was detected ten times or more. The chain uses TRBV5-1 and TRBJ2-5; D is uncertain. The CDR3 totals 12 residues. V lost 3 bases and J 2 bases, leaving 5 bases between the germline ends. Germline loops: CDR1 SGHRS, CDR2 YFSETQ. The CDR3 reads CASSYNQETQYF. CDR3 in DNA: TGCGCCAGCAGCTATAATCAAGAGACCCAGTACTTC. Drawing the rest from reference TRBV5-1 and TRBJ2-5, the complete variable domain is KAGVTQTPRYLIKTRGQQVTLSCSPISGHRSVSWYQQTPGQGLQFLFEYFSETQRNKGNFPGRFSGRQFSNSRSEMNVSTLELGDSALYLCASSYNQETQYFGPGTRLLVL.

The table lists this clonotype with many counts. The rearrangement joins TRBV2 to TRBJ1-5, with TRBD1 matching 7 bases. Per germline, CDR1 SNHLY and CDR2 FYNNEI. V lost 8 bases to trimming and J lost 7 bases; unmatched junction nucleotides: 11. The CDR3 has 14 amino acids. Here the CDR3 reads CASEEQGTGQPQHF. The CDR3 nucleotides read TGTGCCAGCGAAGAACAGGGGACGGGACAGCCCCAGCATTTT.

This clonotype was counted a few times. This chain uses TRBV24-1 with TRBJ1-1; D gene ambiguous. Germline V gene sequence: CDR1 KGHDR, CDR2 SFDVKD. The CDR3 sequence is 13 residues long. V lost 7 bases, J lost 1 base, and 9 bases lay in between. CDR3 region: CATRERWNTEAFF. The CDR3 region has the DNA TGTGCCACCAGGGAACGGTGGAACACTGAAGCTTTCTTT.

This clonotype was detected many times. This CDR3 is CASTRDNSYEQYF. CDR3 DNA: TGTGCCAGCACGCGGGACAACTCCTACGAGCAGTACTTC. The chain couples TRBV11-2 to TRBJ2-7; D possibly uses TRBD1 or TRBD2 (6 bases each). Germline V CDR1 and CDR2: SGHAT, FQNNGV. The CDR3 sequence is 13 residues long. V was clipped by 7 bases and J by 0 bases, with 10 bases between them.

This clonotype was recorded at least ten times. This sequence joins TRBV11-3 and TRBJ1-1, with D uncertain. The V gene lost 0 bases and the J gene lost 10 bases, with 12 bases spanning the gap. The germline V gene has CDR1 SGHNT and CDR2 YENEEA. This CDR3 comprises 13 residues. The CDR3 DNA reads TGTGCCAGCAGCTTAGAGAGACCGGGTCCAGCTTTCTTT. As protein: CASSLERPGPAFF. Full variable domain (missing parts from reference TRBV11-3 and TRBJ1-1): EAGVVQSPRYKIIEKKQPVAFWCNPISGHNTLYWYLQNLGQGPELLIRYENEEAVDDSQLPKDRFSAERLKGVDSTLKIQPAELGDSAVYLCASSLERPGPAFFGQGTRLTVV.

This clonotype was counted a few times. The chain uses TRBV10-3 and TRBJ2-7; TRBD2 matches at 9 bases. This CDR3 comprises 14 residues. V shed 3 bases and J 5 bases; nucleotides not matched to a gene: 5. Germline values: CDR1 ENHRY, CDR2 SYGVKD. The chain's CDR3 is CAISDSSGIHEQYF. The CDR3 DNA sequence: TGTGCCATCAGTGATTCTAGCGGGATCCACGAGCAGTACTTC.

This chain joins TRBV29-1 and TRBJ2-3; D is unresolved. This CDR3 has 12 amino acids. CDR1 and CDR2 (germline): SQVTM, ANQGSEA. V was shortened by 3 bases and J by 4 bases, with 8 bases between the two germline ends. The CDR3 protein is CSVEATPDTQYF. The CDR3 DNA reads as TGCAGCGTTGAGGCCACCCCAGATACGCAGTATTTT.

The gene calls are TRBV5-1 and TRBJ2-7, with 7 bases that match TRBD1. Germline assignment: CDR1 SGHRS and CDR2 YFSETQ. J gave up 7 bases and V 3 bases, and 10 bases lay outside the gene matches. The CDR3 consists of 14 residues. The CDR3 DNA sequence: TGCGCCAGCAGCTCCGGACAGGTGAGCGGAGAGCAGTACTTC. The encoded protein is CASSSGQVSGEQYF.

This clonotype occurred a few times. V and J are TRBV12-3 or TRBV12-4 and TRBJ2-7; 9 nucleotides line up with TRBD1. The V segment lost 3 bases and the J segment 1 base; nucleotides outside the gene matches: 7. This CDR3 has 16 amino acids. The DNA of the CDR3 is TGTGCCAGCAGTTTGGGCGGAGGACAGGGGTCCTACGAGCAGTACTTC. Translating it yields CASSLGGGQGSYEQYF.

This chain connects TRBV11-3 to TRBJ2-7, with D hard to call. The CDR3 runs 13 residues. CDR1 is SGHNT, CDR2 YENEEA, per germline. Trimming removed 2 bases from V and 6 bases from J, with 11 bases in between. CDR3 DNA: TGTGCCAGCAGCTTAACCGAAGGGCGCGAGCAGTACTTC. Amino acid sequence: CASSLTEGREQYF.

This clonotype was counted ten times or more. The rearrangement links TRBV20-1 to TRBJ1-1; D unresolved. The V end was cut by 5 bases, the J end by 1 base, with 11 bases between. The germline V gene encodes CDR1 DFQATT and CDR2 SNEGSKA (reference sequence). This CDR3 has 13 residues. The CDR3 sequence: CSAPTAANTEAFF. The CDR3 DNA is TGCAGTGCTCCCACGGCAGCGAACACTGAAGCTTTCTTT.

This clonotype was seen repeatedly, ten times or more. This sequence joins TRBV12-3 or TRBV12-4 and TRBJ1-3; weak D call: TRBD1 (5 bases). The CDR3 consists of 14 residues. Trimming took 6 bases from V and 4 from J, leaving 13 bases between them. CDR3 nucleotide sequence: TGTGCCAGCAGCCCAGCAGGGTTAGGAAACACCATATATTTT. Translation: CASSPAGLGNTIYF.

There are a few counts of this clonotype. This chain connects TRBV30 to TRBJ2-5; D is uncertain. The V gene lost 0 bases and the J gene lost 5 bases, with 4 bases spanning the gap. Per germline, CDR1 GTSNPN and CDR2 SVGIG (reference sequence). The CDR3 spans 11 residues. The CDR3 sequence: CAWSVLETQYF. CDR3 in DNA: TGTGCCTGGAGTGTACTGGAGACCCAGTACTTC. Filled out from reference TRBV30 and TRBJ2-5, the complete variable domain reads SQTIHQWPATLVQPVGSPLSLECTVEGTSNPNLYWYRQAAGRGLQLLFYSVGIGQISSEVPQNLSASRPQDRQFILSSKKLLLSDSGFYLCAWSVLETQYFGPGTRLLVL.